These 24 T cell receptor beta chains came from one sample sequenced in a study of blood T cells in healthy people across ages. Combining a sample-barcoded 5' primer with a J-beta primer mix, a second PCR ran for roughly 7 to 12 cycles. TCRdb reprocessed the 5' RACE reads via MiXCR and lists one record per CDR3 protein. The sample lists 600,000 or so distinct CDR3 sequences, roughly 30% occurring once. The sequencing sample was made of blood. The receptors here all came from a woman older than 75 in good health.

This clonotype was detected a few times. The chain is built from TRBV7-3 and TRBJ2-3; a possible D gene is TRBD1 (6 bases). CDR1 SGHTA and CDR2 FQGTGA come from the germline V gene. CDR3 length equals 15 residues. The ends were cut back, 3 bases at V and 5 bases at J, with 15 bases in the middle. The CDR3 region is CASSFRGPGIDTQYF. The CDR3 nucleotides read TGTGCCAGCAGCTTCAGGGGACCTGGGATAGATACGCAGTATTTT.

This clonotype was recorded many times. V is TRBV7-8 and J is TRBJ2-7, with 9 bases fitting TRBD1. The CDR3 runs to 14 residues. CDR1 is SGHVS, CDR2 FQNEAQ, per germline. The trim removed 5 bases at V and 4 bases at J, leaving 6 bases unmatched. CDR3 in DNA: TGTGCCAGCAGCATAGGACAGGGGAGTTACGAGCAGTACTTC. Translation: CASSIGQGSYEQYF.

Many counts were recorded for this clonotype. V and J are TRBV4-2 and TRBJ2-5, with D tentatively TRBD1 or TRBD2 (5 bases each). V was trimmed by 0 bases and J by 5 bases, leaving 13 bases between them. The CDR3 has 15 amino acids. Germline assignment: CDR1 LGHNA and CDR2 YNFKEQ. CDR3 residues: CASSQEGAAGETQYF. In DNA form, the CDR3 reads TGTGCCAGCAGCCAAGAAGGAGCGGCAGGGGAGACCCAGTACTTC.

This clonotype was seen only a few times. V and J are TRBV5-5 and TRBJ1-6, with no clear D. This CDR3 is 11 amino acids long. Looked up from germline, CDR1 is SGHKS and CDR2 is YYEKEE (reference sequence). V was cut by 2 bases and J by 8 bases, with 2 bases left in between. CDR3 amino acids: CASSFDSPLHF. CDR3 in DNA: TGTGCCAGCAGCTTCGATTCACCCCTCCACTTT.

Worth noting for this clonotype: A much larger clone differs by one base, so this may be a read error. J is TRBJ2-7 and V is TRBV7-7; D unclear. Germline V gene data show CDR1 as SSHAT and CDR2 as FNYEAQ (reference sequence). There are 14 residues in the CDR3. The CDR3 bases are TGTGCTAGCAGCTTAGATGGCAGACGCAATGAGCAGTACTTC. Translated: CASSLDGRRNEQYF.

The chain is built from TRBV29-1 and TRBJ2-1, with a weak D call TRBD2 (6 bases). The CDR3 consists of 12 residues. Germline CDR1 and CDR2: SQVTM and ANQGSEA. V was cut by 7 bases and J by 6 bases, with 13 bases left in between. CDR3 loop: CSGGEGGNEQFF. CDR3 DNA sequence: TGCAGCGGGGGCGAGGGAGGCAATGAGCAGTTCTTC.

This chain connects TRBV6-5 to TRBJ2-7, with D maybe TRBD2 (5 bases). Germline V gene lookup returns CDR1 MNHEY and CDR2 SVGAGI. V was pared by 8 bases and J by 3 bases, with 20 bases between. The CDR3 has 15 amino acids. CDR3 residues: CASGPLGRGGYEQYF. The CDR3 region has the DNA TGTGCCAGCGGCCCCCTGGGTAGAGGAGGCTACGAGCAGTACTTC.

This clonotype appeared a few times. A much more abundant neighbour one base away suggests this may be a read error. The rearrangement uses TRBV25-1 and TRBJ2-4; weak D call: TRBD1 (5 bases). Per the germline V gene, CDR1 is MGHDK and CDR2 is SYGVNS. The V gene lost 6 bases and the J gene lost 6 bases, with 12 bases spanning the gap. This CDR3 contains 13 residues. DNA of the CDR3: TGTGCCAGCAGGGCCCTTGACAGAAACATTCAGTACTTC. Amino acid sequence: CASRALDRNIQYF.

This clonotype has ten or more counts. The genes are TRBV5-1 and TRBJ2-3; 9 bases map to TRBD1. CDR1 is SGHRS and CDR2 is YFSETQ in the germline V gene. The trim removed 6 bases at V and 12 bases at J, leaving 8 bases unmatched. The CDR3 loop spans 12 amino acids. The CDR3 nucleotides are TGCGCCAGCACGAAGGCGGGACAGGGTCAGTATTTT. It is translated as CASTKAGQGQYF.

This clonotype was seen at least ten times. CDR3 loop: CASRVFPKGGASTDTQYF. The CDR3 DNA is TGTGCCAGCAGGGTTTTTCCTAAGGGGGGGGCCTCCACAGATACGCAGTATTTT. The V call is TRBV7-8, the J call TRBJ2-3; a possible D gene is TRBD2 (7 bases). The V gene lost 6 bases and the J gene lost 2 bases, with 24 bases spanning the gap. CDR1 is SGHVS and CDR2 is FQNEAQ in the germline V gene. This CDR3 spans 18 amino acids.

The CDR3 region is CSAYLNPEQFF. In DNA form, the CDR3 reads TGCAGTGCCTACTTGAACCCTGAGCAGTTCTTC. The rearrangement links TRBV20-1 to TRBJ2-1; the D is unclear. This CDR3 contains 11 residues. V lost 6 bases to trimming and J lost 9 bases, with 12 bases between them. Germline CDR1 and CDR2: DFQATT and SNEGSKA (reference sequence).

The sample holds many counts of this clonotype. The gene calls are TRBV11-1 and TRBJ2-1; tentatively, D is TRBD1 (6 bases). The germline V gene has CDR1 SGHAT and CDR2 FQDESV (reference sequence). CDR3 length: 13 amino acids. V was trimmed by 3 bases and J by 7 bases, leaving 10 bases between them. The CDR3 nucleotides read TGTGCCAGCAGCTTTGGTGACAGGAATGAGCAGTTCTTC. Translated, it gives CASSFGDRNEQFF.

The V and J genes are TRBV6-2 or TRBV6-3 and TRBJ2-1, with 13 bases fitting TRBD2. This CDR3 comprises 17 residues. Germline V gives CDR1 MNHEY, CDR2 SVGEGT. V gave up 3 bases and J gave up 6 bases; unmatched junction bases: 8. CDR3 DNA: TGTGCCAGCAGTTATATTGAGGGACTAGCGGGATCCAATGAGCAGTTCTTC. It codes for CASSYIEGLAGSNEQFF.

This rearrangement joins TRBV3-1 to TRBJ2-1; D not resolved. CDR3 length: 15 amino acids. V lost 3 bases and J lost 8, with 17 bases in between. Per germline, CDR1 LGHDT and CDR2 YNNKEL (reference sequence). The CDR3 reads CASSQGPVHRDEQFF. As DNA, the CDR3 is TGTGCCAGCAGCCAGGGTCCTGTTCACCGCGATGAGCAGTTCTTC.

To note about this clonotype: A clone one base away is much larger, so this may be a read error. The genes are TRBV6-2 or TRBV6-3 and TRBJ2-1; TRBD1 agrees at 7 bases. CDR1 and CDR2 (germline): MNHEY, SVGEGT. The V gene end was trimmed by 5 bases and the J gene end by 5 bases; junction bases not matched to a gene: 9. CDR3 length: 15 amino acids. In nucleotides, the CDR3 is TGTGCCAGCAGTCCCTGGGACAGATCCCACAATGAGCAGTTCTTC. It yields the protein CASSPWDRSHNEQFF.

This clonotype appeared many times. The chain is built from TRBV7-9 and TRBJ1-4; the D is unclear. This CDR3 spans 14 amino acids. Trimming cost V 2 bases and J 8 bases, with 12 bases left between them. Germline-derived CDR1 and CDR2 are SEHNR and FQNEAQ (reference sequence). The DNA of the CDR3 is TGTGCCAGCAGCTTACTGCTCCCAACCGAAAAACTGTTTTTT. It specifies CASSLLLPTEKLFF.

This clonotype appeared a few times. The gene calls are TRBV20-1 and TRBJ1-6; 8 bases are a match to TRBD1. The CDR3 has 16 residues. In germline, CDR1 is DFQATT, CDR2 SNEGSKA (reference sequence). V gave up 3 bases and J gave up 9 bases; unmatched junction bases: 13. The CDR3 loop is CSARGSGGAVSSPLHF. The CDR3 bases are TGCAGTGCTAGGGGGTCAGGGGGCGCGGTATCTTCACCCCTCCACTTT.

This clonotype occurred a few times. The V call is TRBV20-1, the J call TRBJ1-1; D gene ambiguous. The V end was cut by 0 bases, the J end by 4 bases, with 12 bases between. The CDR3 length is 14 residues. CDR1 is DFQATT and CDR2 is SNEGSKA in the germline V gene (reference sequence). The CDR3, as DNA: TGCAGTGCTAGAGATACACGGTCGGTCACTGAAGCTTTCTTT. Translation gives CSARDTRSVTEAFF.

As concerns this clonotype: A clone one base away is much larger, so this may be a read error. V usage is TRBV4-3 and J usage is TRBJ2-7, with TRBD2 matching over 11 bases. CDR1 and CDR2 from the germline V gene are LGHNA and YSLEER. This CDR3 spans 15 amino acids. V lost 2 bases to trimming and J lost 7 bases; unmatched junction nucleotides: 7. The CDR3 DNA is TGCGCCAGCAGCCAACTAGCGGGGGGACTCGGTGAGCAGTACTTC. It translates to CASSQLAGGLGEQYF.

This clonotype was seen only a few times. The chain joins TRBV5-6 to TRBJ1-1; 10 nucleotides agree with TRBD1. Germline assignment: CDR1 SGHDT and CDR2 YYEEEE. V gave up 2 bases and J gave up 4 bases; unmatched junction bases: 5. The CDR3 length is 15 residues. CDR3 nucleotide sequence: TGTGCCAGCAGCTTTCCGGGACAGGGGAGCACTGAAGCTTTCTTT. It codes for CASSFPGQGSTEAFF.

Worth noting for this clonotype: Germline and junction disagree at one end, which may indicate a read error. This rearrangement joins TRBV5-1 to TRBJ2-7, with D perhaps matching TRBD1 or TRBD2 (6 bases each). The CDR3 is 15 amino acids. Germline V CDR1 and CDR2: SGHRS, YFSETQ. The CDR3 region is CVSSLVGGAMEEQYF. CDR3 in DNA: TGCGTCAGCAGCTTAGTGGGGGGCGCGATGGAGGAGCAGTACTTC.

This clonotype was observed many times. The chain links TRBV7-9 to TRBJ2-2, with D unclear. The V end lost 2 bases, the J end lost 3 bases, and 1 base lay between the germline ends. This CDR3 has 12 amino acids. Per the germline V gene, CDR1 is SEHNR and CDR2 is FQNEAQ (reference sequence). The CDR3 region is CASSLYTGELFF. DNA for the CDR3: TGTGCCAGCAGCTTATACACCGGGGAGCTGTTTTTT.

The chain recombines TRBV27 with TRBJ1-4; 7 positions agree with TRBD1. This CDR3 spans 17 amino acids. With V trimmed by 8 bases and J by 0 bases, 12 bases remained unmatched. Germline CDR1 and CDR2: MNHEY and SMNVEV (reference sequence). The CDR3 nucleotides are TGTGCCAGCGCCAGGGGAGGGGGCCCCTCAACTAATGAAAAACTGTTTTTT. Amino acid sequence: CASARGGGPSTNEKLFF.

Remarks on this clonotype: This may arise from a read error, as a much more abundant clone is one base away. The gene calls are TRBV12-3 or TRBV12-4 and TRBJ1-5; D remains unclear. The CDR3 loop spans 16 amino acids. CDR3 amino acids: CASSLRGSGSNQLQHF. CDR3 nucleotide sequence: TGTGCCAGCAGTCTTCGTGGAAGTGGTAGCAATCAGCTCCAGCATTTT.